This T cell receptor beta chain was identified during a study of metastatic and nonmetastatic thyroid tumors. Overall study context: Comparison of repertoires was carried out across blood and tumor or nodule tissue from malignant and benign thyroid patients. Study-wide results and limits: The reported finding was significantly higher TCR beta diversity in malignant thyroid tumors relative to benign nodules, in blood and tumor.

TCRdb re-called the PCR reads through MiXCR. The sample contains 13,000 or so clones, 25% to 35% of which appear only once. Every patient was untreated before thyroid surgery. Germline CDR1 is KGHDR and CDR2 is SFDVKD. Between the trimmed V and J ends, which lost 9 bases and 8 bases, there was a span of 12 bases. CDR3 length: 11 amino acids. This clone has a handful of counts. Its specificity is not known. This rearrangement joins TRBV24-1 to TRBJ1-2; D not resolved. The sequencing sample was made of tumor tissue. The TCR was taken from a female donor with papillary thyroid cancer or a benign thyroid nodule (not recorded which). Some clones in this sample may be carry-over from other donors' samples. This chain's CDR3 is CATQSQFGYTF. CDR3 DNA sequence: TGTGCCACCCAAAGCCAATTCGGCTACACCTTC.